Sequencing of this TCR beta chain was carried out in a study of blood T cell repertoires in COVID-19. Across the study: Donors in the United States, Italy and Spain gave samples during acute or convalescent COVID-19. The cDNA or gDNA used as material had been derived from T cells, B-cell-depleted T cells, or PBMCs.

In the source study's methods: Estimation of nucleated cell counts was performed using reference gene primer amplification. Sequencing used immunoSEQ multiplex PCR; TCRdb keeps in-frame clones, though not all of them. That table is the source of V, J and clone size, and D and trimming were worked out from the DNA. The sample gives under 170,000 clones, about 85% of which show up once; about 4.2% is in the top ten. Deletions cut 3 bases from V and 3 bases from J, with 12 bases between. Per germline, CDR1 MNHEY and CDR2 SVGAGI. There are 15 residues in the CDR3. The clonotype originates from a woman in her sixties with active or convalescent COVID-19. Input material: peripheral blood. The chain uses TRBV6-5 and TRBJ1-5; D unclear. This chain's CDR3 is CASSYLPGSNQPQHF. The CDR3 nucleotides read TGTGCCAGCAGTTATTTGCCAGGCTCCAATCAGCCCCAGCATTTT.